This note documents a single T cell receptor beta chain sequence. Under the authors' procedure: Amplification with reference gene primers provided the estimates of nucleated cell counts. Method: immunoSEQ multiplex PCR; TCRdb's copy keeps in-frame clones and lacks some. That table supplies the V and J calls and clone size; D and trimming were determined from the DNA. The data show 95,000 to 100,000 clones, approximately 81% seen once. V was trimmed by 4 bases and J by 4 bases, leaving 14 bases between them. The CDR3 runs to 15 residues. Germline-derived CDR1 and CDR2 are LGHNA and YSLEER. The data belong to a study of blood T cell repertoires in COVID-19. Study overall: The samples span acute and convalescent COVID-19 from the United States, Italy and Spain. T cells, B-cell-depleted T cells, or PBMCs provided the cDNA or gDNA that served as material.

The material sequenced was peripheral blood. This receptor was taken from a woman aged 70 to 79 with active or convalescent COVID-19. The chain uses TRBV4-3 and TRBJ1-5; tentative D call: TRBD1 (6 bases). CDR3 nucleotide sequence: TGCGCCAGCAGCCCGTCCTTGACAGGAAATCAGCCCCAGCATTTT. Translated, it gives CASSPSLTGNQPQHF.